Shown below are 32 T cell receptor beta chains from a single sample sequenced in a study of T cells in localized non-small cell lung cancer. Sequenced by immunoSEQ multiplex PCR; TCRdb stores in-frame clones only, minus some. In the table there are over 5,000 clones, approximately 60% of which are singletons. The material sequenced was lymph node tissue, taken before any cancer treatment. These receptors came from a male donor aged 60 or over with stage I squamous cell lung carcinoma.

This clone was found a few times. This chain joins TRBV11-3 and TRBJ1-3; D remains unclear. CDR1 SGHNT and CDR2 YENEEA come from the germline V gene. V gave up 2 bases and J gave up 3 bases, with 8 bases separating them. This CDR3 comprises 14 residues. CDR3: CASSLLAGGNTIYF. In DNA, the CDR3 is TGTGCCAGCAGCTTACTCGCAGGTGGAAACACCATATATTTT.

The rearrangement links TRBV29-1 to TRBJ1-3, with a tentative D call TRBD1 (6 bases). V dropped 7 bases and J dropped 0 bases, with 13 bases sitting between them. The germline V gene has CDR1 SQVTM and CDR2 ANQGSEA. The length of the CDR3 is 14 residues. DNA for the CDR3: TGCAGCGCAGGACAGCCCGGCTCTGGAAACACCATATATTTT. This sequence encodes CSAGQPGSGNTIYF.

The rearrangement links TRBV28 to TRBJ2-7; 9 nucleotides line up with TRBD2. Per germline, CDR1 MDHEN and CDR2 SYDVKM. The V segment lost 4 bases and the J segment 2 bases; nucleotides outside the gene matches: 9. The CDR3 contains 16 residues. The CDR3 reads CASSSPGIAGAYEQYF. The CDR3 DNA sequence: TGTGCCAGCAGTTCCCCCGGGATAGCGGGGGCCTACGAGCAGTACTTC.

This chain links TRBV4-1 with TRBJ2-7; D ambiguous. The CDR3 consists of 14 residues. Trimming shortened V by 0 bases and J by 3 bases, and 9 bases separated the two germline ends. The germline V gene encodes CDR1 MGHRA and CDR2 YSYEKL. This CDR3 is CASSQEGRSYEQYF. The CDR3 DNA is TGCGCCAGCAGCCAAGAAGGACGGAGCTACGAGCAGTACTTC.

The chain uses TRBV6-8 and TRBJ1-1; possible D gene TRBD1, 5 bases. Germline CDR1 MNHGY, CDR2 SAAAGT. V gave up 2 bases and J gave up 4 bases, with 11 bases separating them. CDR3 length: 14 residues. In DNA form, the CDR3 reads TGTGCCAGCAGTTACGGGGGTGGGGTCACTGAAGCTTTCTTT. This encodes CASSYGGGVTEAFF.

V usage is TRBV28 and J usage is TRBJ1-5; no firm D call. CDR1 MDHEN and CDR2 SYDVKM come from the germline V gene. Deletions cut 4 bases from V and 5 bases from J, with 6 bases between. The CDR3 loop spans 12 amino acids. CDR3 in amino acids: CASSSIYQPQHF. The CDR3, as DNA: TGTGCCAGCAGTTCCATCTATCAGCCCCAGCATTTT.

The V and J genes are TRBV15 and TRBJ2-3; 8 bases are shared with TRBD2. Germline CDR1 is LNHNV and CDR2 is YYDKDF (reference sequence). CDR3 length: 15 amino acids. Losses at the gene ends were 8 bases for V and 3 bases for J; bases not matched to a gene: 10. The CDR3 DNA reads as TGTGCCACCGTGCCCAGCGGGAGAGGGACAGATACGCAGTATTTT. Translated, it gives CATVPSGRGTDTQYF.

This clone was recorded a few times. V usage is TRBV11-3 and J usage is TRBJ1-1, with TRBD1 matching 9 bases. The trim removed 5 bases at V and 2 bases at J, leaving 6 bases unmatched. CDR1 and CDR2 from the germline V gene are SGHNT and YENEEA. This CDR3 contains 15 residues. The CDR3 sequence: CASSPGTGINTEAFF. CDR3 sequence (DNA): TGTGCCAGCAGCCCCGGGACAGGGATTAACACTGAAGCTTTCTTT.

The V call is TRBV30, the J call TRBJ1-2; D unresolved. Trimming took 3 bases from V and 7 from J, leaving 12 bases between them. Germline V CDR1 and CDR2: GTSNPN, SVGIG (reference sequence). The CDR3 is 12 amino acids. CDR3 region: CAWRYINLGYTF. The CDR3 coding sequence is TGTGCCTGGAGGTACATTAATCTTGGCTACACCTTC. The whole variable domain, filled in from reference TRBV30 and TRBJ1-2, reads SQTIHQWPATLVQPVGSPLSLECTVEGTSNPNLYWYRQAAGRGLQLLFYSVGIGQISSEVPQNLSASRPQDRQFILSSKKLLLSDSGFYLCAWRYINLGYTFGSGTRLTVV.

The chain has TRBV9 and TRBJ2-3; TRBD2 matches 12 bases. J gave up 4 bases and V 0 bases, and 3 bases lay outside the gene matches. From germline, CDR1 is SGDLS and CDR2 YYNGEE. The CDR3 loop spans 16 amino acids. CDR3 in amino acids: CASSVVTSGSSDTQYF. The CDR3 region has the DNA TGTGCCAGCAGCGTAGTGACTAGCGGGAGCTCAGATACGCAGTATTTT.

This clone was counted a few times. This chain joins TRBV7-4 and TRBJ2-5; D is possibly TRBD1 or TRBD2 (5 bases each). The CDR3 is made up of 14 amino acids. V was pared by 6 bases and J by 1 base, with 12 bases between. Looked up from germline, CDR1 is SGHVT and CDR2 is SQSDAQ. The CDR3 spells CASSFPGLQETQYF. The CDR3, as DNA: TGTGCCAGCAGTTTTCCGGGGCTCCAAGAGACCCAGTACTTC.

This clone was seen a handful of times. The V call is TRBV30, the J call TRBJ1-4; no clear D. V was pared by 4 bases and J by 3 bases, with 12 bases between. The CDR3 covers 14 residues. Per germline, CDR1 GTSNPN and CDR2 SVGIG (reference sequence). The CDR3 DNA follows: TGTGCCTGGAATTACCCAGTATCTAATGAAAAACTGTTTTTT. Encoded protein: CAWNYPVSNEKLFF.

This chain connects TRBV6-8 to TRBJ2-1; D uncertain. Trimming pared 7 bases from V and 6 bases from J, leaving 19 bases between. Germline CDR1 is MNHGY and CDR2 is SAAAGT. The CDR3 is 15 amino acids. CDR3 DNA: TGTGCCAGCACCCTAGACCCCCACATGGGCAATGAGCAGTTCTTC. This translates into CASTLDPHMGNEQFF.

This chain connects TRBV2 to TRBJ2-7, with D tentatively TRBD2 (6 bases). CDR1 SNHLY and CDR2 FYNNEI come from the germline V gene. V was clipped by 6 bases and J by 0 bases, with 12 bases between them. The CDR3 has 14 amino acids. The CDR3 region is CASSREISSYEQYF. The DNA of the CDR3 is TGTGCCAGCAGCCGGGAGATTAGCTCCTACGAGCAGTACTTC.

The chain is built from TRBV29-1 and TRBJ2-1, with a tentative D call TRBD1 (6 bases). Germline CDR1 SQVTM, CDR2 ANQGSEA. The CDR3 is made up of 12 amino acids. Trimming pared 4 bases from V and 5 bases from J, leaving 9 bases between. CDR3 coding DNA: TGCAGCGTTGGACAGGAGGACAATGAGCAGTTCTTC. The encoded protein is CSVGQEDNEQFF.

The chain carries TRBV9 and TRBJ2-3; D tentatively fits TRBD1 or TRBD2 (6 bases each). The CDR3 covers 15 residues. V lost 4 bases to trimming and J lost 1 base, with 13 bases between them. In germline, CDR1 is SGDLS, CDR2 YYNGEE. CDR3: CASSSHGGRTDTQYF. CDR3 nucleotide sequence: TGTGCCAGCAGCTCACACGGGGGCCGCACAGATACGCAGTATTTT. Based on the CDR3 plus reference TRBV9 and TRBJ2-3, the full variable domain is DSGVTQTPKHLITATGQRVTLRCSPRSGDLSVYWYQQSLDQGLQFLIQYYNGEERAKGNILERFSAQQFPDLHSELNLSSLELGDSALYFCASSSHGGRTDTQYFGPGTRLTVL.

In this sample, this clone turned up a few times. The chain links TRBV1 to TRBJ1-1; the table gives TRBD1 as D, unverified against the DNA. TRBV1 is tagged as a pseudogene. This CDR3 contains 13 residues. The CDR3, as DNA: TGCGCCAGCAGCCCCCGACAGAACACTGAAGCTTTCTTT. It encodes CASSPRQNTEAFF.

J is TRBJ2-3 and V is TRBV19; TRBD2 might be the D (7 bases). The CDR3 is made up of 14 amino acids. V was shortened by 9 bases and J by 0 bases, with 13 bases between the two germline ends. Germline CDR1 LNHDA, CDR2 SQIVND (reference sequence). The CDR3 bases are TGTGCCAGCTGGGGGGGGGCCAGCACAGATACGCAGTATTTT. Its translation: CASWGGASTDTQYF.

The rearrangement links TRBV15 to TRBJ2-5, with TRBD1 matching over 11 bases. The junction had 5 bases not matched to a gene; V was cut back by 3 bases and J by 5 bases. CDR1 is LNHNV, CDR2 YYDKDF, per germline (reference sequence). This CDR3 has 15 residues. This CDR3 is CATSRRTGGAETQYF. Written as DNA, the CDR3 is TGTGCCACCAGCAGGAGGACAGGGGGCGCGGAGACCCAGTACTTC.

The chain employs TRBV18 and TRBJ2-6; D is unclear. Trimming cost V 3 bases and J 2 bases, with 5 bases left between them. Germline V gives CDR1 KGHSH, CDR2 LQKENI. This CDR3 has 14 amino acids. The CDR3 reads CASSPSAGANVLTF. CDR3 coding DNA: TGTGCCAGCTCACCGTCGGCTGGGGCCAACGTCCTGACTTTC.

The chain links TRBV6-8 to TRBJ2-1, with D uncertain. The germline CDR1 and CDR2 sequences are MNHGY and SAAAGT. The V and J ends lost 0 bases and 0 bases respectively, with 12 bases between them. The CDR3 spans 17 residues. The CDR3 sequence is CASSYSIATHSYNEQFF. CDR3 coding DNA: TGTGCCAGCAGTTACTCGATAGCTACTCACTCCTACAATGAGCAGTTCTTC.

This clone was observed a few times. The chain has TRBV6-8 and TRBJ2-1, with TRBD2 as a possible D gene (6 bases). The V gene's germline CDR1 is MNHGY and CDR2 SAAAGT. Trimming took off 5 bases at V and 9 bases at J, with 17 bases between the two ends. The CDR3 has 14 amino acids. The CDR3 loop reads CASSPSSVGGEQFF. The CDR3, as DNA: TGTGCCAGCAGTCCCTCTAGCGTCGGGGGTGAGCAGTTCTTC.

In its sample, this clone was seen a few times. Read sequence stops 1 residue before the CDR3 end, and the germline J gene provides the missing end. V and J are TRBV10-3 and TRBJ1-2; D is possibly TRBD1 (6 bases). Germline V gives CDR1 ENHRY, CDR2 SYGVKD. This CDR3 comprises 15 residues. Deletions cut 0 bases from V and 8 bases from J, with 16 bases between. The DNA read from the CDR3 is TGTGCCATCAGTGAGTCAAACAGGGAACTGGGAGGCTACACC. Translation gives CAISESNRELGGYT. The complete CDR3 sequence is CAISESNRELGGYTF.

The V gene is TRBV5-1, the J gene TRBJ2-3, with 8 bases identical to TRBD2. This CDR3 spans 15 amino acids. The germline CDR1 and CDR2 sequences are SGHRS and YFSETQ. Trimming removed 0 bases from V and 2 bases from J; junction bases left unmatched: 2. The CDR3 DNA reads TGCGCCAGCAGCTTGGTCGGGAGGGTCACAGATACGCAGTATTTT. Encoded protein: CASSLVGRVTDTQYF. Full variable domain (rest looked up from reference TRBV5-1 and TRBJ2-3): KAGVTQTPRYLIKTRGQQVTLSCSPISGHRSVSWYQQTPGQGLQFLFEYFSETQRNKGNFPGRFSGRQFSNSRSEMNVSTLELGDSALYLCASSLVGRVTDTQYFGPGTRLTVL.

The rearrangement uses TRBV11-3 and TRBJ2-7; D remains unclear. The germline V and J ends were trimmed by 2 bases and 7 bases, with 15 bases remaining between them. CDR3 size: 14 residues. Germline CDR1 reads SGHNT; CDR2 reads YENEEA. The DNA for the CDR3 is TGTGCCAGCAGCTTAAACAGTCCGCCTGGGGAGCAGTACTTC. Amino acids: CASSLNSPPGEQYF. The full variable domain, in which reference TRBV11-3 and TRBJ2-7 provide the parts outside the CDR3, is EAGVVQSPRYKIIEKKQPVAFWCNPISGHNTLYWYLQNLGQGPELLIRYENEEAVDDSQLPKDRFSAERLKGVDSTLKIQPAELGDSAVYLCASSLNSPPGEQYFGPGTRLTVT.

This clone was counted between two and nine times. This chain links TRBV9 with TRBJ2-5; possible D gene TRBD2, 6 bases. The CDR3 contains 14 residues. The germline V gene encodes CDR1 SGDLS and CDR2 YYNGEE. Deletions cut 7 bases from V and 5 bases from J, with 18 bases between. The CDR3 nucleotides are TGTGCCAGCTACCTACGGGGGTCGGGGGAGACCCAGTACTTC. It translates to CASYLRGSGETQYF.

V gene TRBV7-5 combines with J gene TRBJ2-3; the DNA was not used to check the table's D call, TRBD2. TRBV7-5 is listed as a pseudogene. CDR3 length: 16 amino acids. DNA of the CDR3: TGTGCCAGCAGCTTACTAGCGGGAGTGGGCACAGATACGCAGTATTTT. It specifies CASSLLAGVGTDTQYF.

This clone showed up just a few times. The V gene is TRBV18, the J gene TRBJ2-6, with D tentatively TRBD1 (6 bases). The CDR3 consists of 14 residues. V was shortened by 3 bases and J by 4 bases, with 7 bases between the two germline ends. Germline V lookup: CDR1 KGHSH, CDR2 LQKENI. The CDR3 reads CASSPGAGANVLTF. CDR3 nucleotides: TGTGCCAGCTCACCGGGGGCCGGGGCCAACGTCCTGACTTTC.

This clone appeared once. The CDR3, as DNA: TGTGCCAGCAGTGATCGGACGGGCGGGGAGCTGTTTTTT. It yields the protein CASSDRTGGELFF. The V gene is TRBV28, the J gene TRBJ2-2; the D is unclear. Germline CDR1 MDHEN, CDR2 SYDVKM. V lost 5 bases, J lost 7 bases, and 11 bases lay in between. The CDR3 runs to 13 residues.

This sequence joins TRBV9 and TRBJ2-3; 8 nucleotides match TRBD2. Per germline, CDR1 SGDLS and CDR2 YYNGEE. The CDR3 sequence is 15 residues long. V dropped 5 bases and J dropped 1; count of bases not matched to a gene: 6. The CDR3 sequence: CASSFSGRGTDTQYF. As DNA, the CDR3 is TGTGCCAGCAGTTTCAGCGGGAGAGGCACAGATACGCAGTATTTT.

The chain is built from TRBV28 and TRBJ1-3; 7 bases are shared with TRBD1. V lost 4 bases to trimming and J lost 6 bases; unmatched junction nucleotides: 9. Germline V gene sequence: CDR1 MDHEN, CDR2 SYDVKM. The CDR3 consists of 15 residues. Here the CDR3 reads CASSSTGTGENTIYF. CDR3 coding DNA: TGTGCCAGCAGTTCGACAGGGACTGGTGAAAACACCATATATTTT.

The chain couples TRBV6-8 to TRBJ1-3, with D uncertain. Trimming cost V 6 bases and J 0 bases, with 15 bases left between them. The germline gives CDR1 MNHGY, CDR2 SAAAGT. CDR3 size: 16 residues. CDR3 sequence (DNA): TGTGCCAGCAGAGAGGGCAGGACCTTCTCTGGAAACACCATATATTTT. This gives the protein CASREGRTFSGNTIYF.